This passage covers 26 T cell receptor beta chains from one sample sequenced in a study of blood T cell repertoires in COVID-19. This table comes from immunoSEQ multiplex PCR, and its TCRdb copy is limited to in-frame clones, with some not included. The repertoire consists of around 300,000 clones, with 85% to 90% occurring once and the leading ten covering under 2.5%. Sequences were obtained from PBMCs or T cells enriched from blood (not recorded which). The receptors originated from a woman younger than 35 who had recovered from COVID-19.

The rearrangement joins TRBV6-4 to TRBJ1-6; no clear D. The germline gives CDR1 MRHNA, CDR2 SNTAGT. CDR3 length: 15 residues. The germline V and J ends were trimmed by 6 bases and 0 bases, with 9 bases remaining between them. The CDR3 reads CASRLQSSYNSPLHF. DNA of the CDR3: TGTGCCAGCAGGCTACAGAGCTCCTATAATTCACCCCTCCACTTT.

J is TRBJ2-2 and V is TRBV7-6, with a tentative D call TRBD2 (6 bases). Trimming took 1 base from V and 1 from J, leaving 13 bases between them. The CDR3 length is 17 residues. Germline assignment: CDR1 SGHVS and CDR2 FNYEAQ. CDR3 DNA sequence: TGTGCCAGCAGCTTAGGTGGGACTGATCTGAACACCGGGGAGCTGTTTTTT. It yields the protein CASSLGGTDLNTGELFF.

Concerning this clone itself: Other DNA variants within this sample encode the same CDR3. The chain employs TRBV5-1 and TRBJ2-3, with 10 bases aligning to TRBD2. Germline CDR1 SGHRS, CDR2 YFSETQ. CDR3 length: 15 amino acids. Trimming at V came to 5 bases and at J to 1 base, leaving 4 bases not matched to a gene. The CDR3 DNA reads TGCGCCAGCAGTAGAACTAGCGGGGGCACAGATACGCAGTATTTT. This sequence encodes CASSRTSGGTDTQYF.

The rearrangement uses TRBV29-1 and TRBJ2-4, with 9 bases identical to TRBD2. The CDR3 is 17 residues long. The V gene end was trimmed by 5 bases and the J gene end by 14 bases; junction bases not matched to a gene: 25. Germline CDR1 SQVTM, CDR2 ANQGSEA. The CDR3 spells CSVTTPYGERGDRVEYF. CDR3 nucleotides: TGCAGCGTTACTACCCCATATGGGGAGCGGGGGGACCGGGTGGAGTACTTC.

This CDR3 is CASRTLGQALDGYTF. The CDR3 coding sequence is TGTGCCAGCAGGACGCTGGGACAGGCCTTGGATGGCTACACCTTC. The chain is built from TRBV6-5 and TRBJ1-2; TRBD1 matches 8 bases. J gave up 6 bases and V 6 bases, and 12 bases lay outside the gene matches. Germline V gene data show CDR1 as MNHEY and CDR2 as SVGAGI. CDR3 size: 15 residues.

The J gene is TRBJ2-2, the V gene TRBV5-1; 11 bases align to TRBD1. The germline V gene has CDR1 SGHRS and CDR2 YFSETQ. There are 16 residues in the CDR3. The V segment lost 4 bases and the J segment 3 bases; nucleotides outside the gene matches: 5. CDR3 nucleotides: TGCGCCAGCAGCCAGCAGGGACAGGGGGACACCGGGGAGCTGTTTTTT. Its translation: CASSQQGQGDTGELFF.

The V gene is TRBV29-1, the J gene TRBJ2-7; 7 bases are a match to TRBD1. The CDR3 totals 12 residues. J was trimmed by 5 bases and V by 8 bases; bases with no gene match: 9. The germline CDR1 and CDR2 sequences are SQVTM and ANQGSEA. DNA for the CDR3: TGCAGCACGACAGGGCTCGGGGACGAGCAGTACTTC. Its translation: CSTTGLGDEQYF.

This clone was counted once. The chain carries TRBV2 and TRBJ1-1; D uncertain. This CDR3 spans 12 amino acids. Germline V lookup: CDR1 SNHLY, CDR2 FYNNEI. V gave up 11 bases and J gave up 1 base, with 11 bases separating them. Written as DNA, the CDR3 is TGTGCCGGCGGACGGGAGAACACTGAAGCTTTCTTT. It translates to CAGGRENTEAFF.

CDR3 residues: CAWSVGTGNTIYF. Here the CDR3 DNA reads TGTGCCTGGAGTGTCGGGACTGGAAACACCATATATTTT. The chain uses TRBV30 and TRBJ1-3; no firm D call. Germline-derived CDR1 and CDR2 are GTSNPN and SVGIG (reference sequence). This CDR3 region has 13 residues. V lost 0 bases and J 2 bases, leaving 5 bases between the germline ends.

The genes are TRBV19 and TRBJ2-7, with a weak D call TRBD1 (5 bases). The CDR3 length is 15 residues. V was trimmed by 2 bases and J by 4 bases, leaving 15 bases between them. Germline lookup yields CDR1 LNHDA and CDR2 SQIVND (reference sequence). CDR3 DNA sequence: TGTGCCAGTAGTATAAAGGGGCAAGGTTTATACGAGCAGTACTTC. Its protein is CASSIKGQGLYEQYF.

V gene TRBV2 combines with J gene TRBJ2-1; 10 bases are shared with TRBD1. The CDR3 sequence is 17 residues long. Germline V CDR1 and CDR2: SNHLY, FYNNEI. Germline trimming cut 0 bases from V and 12 bases from J; bases unmatched to any gene: 14. The DNA for the CDR3 is TGTGCCAGCAGTGAAGCGAGGACAGGGGGTCCGAGCCGGTGGCAGTTCTTC. Amino acid sequence: CASSEARTGGPSRWQFF.

DNA for the CDR3: TGTGCCAGCAGTCGGGAAAGCAATCAGCCCCAGCATTTT. It encodes CASSRESNQPQHF. The V gene is TRBV2, the J gene TRBJ1-5; no clear D. V lost 5 bases and J 1 base, leaving 6 bases between the germline ends. CDR1 and CDR2 (germline): SNHLY, FYNNEI. The CDR3 extends over 13 amino acids.

This rearrangement joins TRBV19 to TRBJ1-1; 7 nucleotides match TRBD1. From germline, CDR1 is LNHDA and CDR2 SQIVND (reference sequence). The CDR3 totals 14 residues. The V segment lost 6 bases and the J segment 10 bases; nucleotides outside the gene matches: 14. CDR3 sequence: CASRPDREHPGAFF. CDR3 nucleotide sequence: TGTGCCAGTAGACCCGACAGGGAGCACCCTGGAGCTTTCTTT.

V is TRBV13 and J is TRBJ2-2; TRBD2 matches 14 bases. The CDR3 is 18 amino acids. V lost 5 bases, J lost 2 bases, and 7 bases stayed unmatched. CDR1 is PRHDT, CDR2 FYEKMQ, per germline (reference sequence). In nucleotides, the CDR3 is TGTGCCAGCAGCACCCGGACTAGCGGGGGGTTCAACACCGGGGAGCTGTTTTTT. It specifies CASSTRTSGGFNTGELFF.

With regard to this clone: One end of the junction varies from germline; a read error may be responsible. This rearrangement joins TRBV5-1 to TRBJ1-1; a possible D gene is TRBD1 (5 bases). Germline lookup yields CDR1 SGHRS and CDR2 YFSETQ. This CDR3 has 13 residues. CDR3 sequence (DNA): TGCGCCAGCGGCTTTCAGGGCGGCACTGAAGCTTTCTTT. Its translation is CASGFQGGTEAFF.

This chain connects TRBV18 to TRBJ1-1; 7 nucleotides align to TRBD1. The V and J ends lost 5 bases and 2 bases, in that order; junction bases with no gene match: 8. The CDR3 is made up of 15 amino acids. Germline V lookup: CDR1 KGHSH, CDR2 LQKENI. CDR3 nucleotide sequence: TGTGCCAGCTCAACTAGACAGGGATATAACACTGAAGCTTTCTTT. Protein product: CASSTRQGYNTEAFF.

The chain recombines TRBV30 with TRBJ1-1; D remains ambiguous. The CDR3 has 12 residues. V lost 2 bases to trimming and J lost 6 bases, with 10 bases between them. CDR1 GTSNPN and CDR2 SVGIG come from the germline V gene (reference sequence). CDR3 bases: TGTGCCTGGAGTTCCCAGCGGCCTGAAGCTTTCTTT. It specifies CAWSSQRPEAFF.

CDR3 loop: CASSPFSDKPRQGVVGETQYF. Written as DNA, the CDR3 is TGTGCCAGCAGTCCATTTTCGGACAAACCCCGACAGGGGGTAGTCGGTGAGACCCAGTACTTC. The chain uses TRBV28 and TRBJ2-5; 9 bases line up with TRBD1. There are 21 residues in the CDR3. Germline loops: CDR1 MDHEN, CDR2 SYDVKM. Trimming took 5 bases from V and 5 from J; bases not matched to a gene: 27.

V is TRBV5-1 and J is TRBJ2-7; TRBD1 matches 9 bases. Per germline, CDR1 SGHRS and CDR2 YFSETQ. J lost 5 bases, V lost 0 bases, and 6 bases had no gene match. The CDR3 consists of 15 residues. CDR3 region: CASSLVGTGSDEQYF. The CDR3 coding sequence is TGCGCCAGCAGCTTGGTTGGGACAGGGAGTGACGAGCAGTACTTC.

The sample holds a few counts of this clone. The chain combines TRBV9 with TRBJ2-1, with D maybe TRBD1 (6 bases). V was clipped by 3 bases and J by 5 bases, with 18 bases between them. Germline loops: CDR1 SGDLS, CDR2 YYNGEE. The CDR3 is 16 amino acids. As DNA, the CDR3 is TGTGCCAGCAGCGAACGGACAGCAAAAACGCACAATGAGCAGTTCTTC. It encodes CASSERTAKTHNEQFF.

This clone was recorded once. In DNA, the CDR3 is TGTGCCAGCAGACAAGAGTCCGGGGACACCGGGGAGCTGTTTTTT. It is translated as CASRQESGDTGELFF. The genes are TRBV11-2 and TRBJ2-2, with a possible D match to TRBD2 (5 bases). From germline, CDR1 is SGHAT and CDR2 FQNNGV. This CDR3 spans 15 amino acids. V was cut by 6 bases and J by 3 bases, with 14 bases left in between. The whole variable domain, filled in from reference TRBV11-2 and TRBJ2-2, reads EAGVAQSPRYKIIEKRQSVAFWCNPISGHATLYWYQQILGQGPKLLIQFQNNGVVDDSQLPKDRFSAERLKGVDSTLKIQPAKLEDSAVYLCASRQESGDTGELFFGEGSRLTVL.

V is TRBV7-9 and J is TRBJ1-3; D might be TRBD1 (5 bases). In germline, CDR1 is SEHNR, CDR2 FQNEAQ (reference sequence). With 4 bases removed from V and 2 bases from J, the gap between germline ends came to 9 bases. The CDR3 spans 14 residues. CDR3 DNA sequence: TGTGCCAGCAGCTCCGCGGGGGCTGGAAACACCATATATTTT. This gives the protein CASSSAGAGNTIYF.

This clone was counted a single time. The same CDR3 arises from other DNA sequences in this sample as well. The V gene is TRBV27, the J gene TRBJ1-1, with a tentative D call TRBD1 (5 bases). The CDR3 runs to 15 residues. Germline V CDR1 and CDR2: MNHEY, SMNVEV (reference sequence). The V end lost 8 bases, the J end lost 0 bases, and 16 bases lay between the germline ends. The CDR3 DNA sequence: TGTGCCAGCCTCCTGGTGGGGGGAATGAACACTGAAGCTTTCTTT. Its protein is CASLLVGGMNTEAFF.

This clone was observed a few times. V usage is TRBV5-8 and J usage is TRBJ2-6, with a weak D call TRBD1 (5 bases). CDR3 size: 15 residues. Trimming stripped 3 bases from V and 2 bases from J, with 9 bases between. Germline-derived CDR1 and CDR2 are SGHTS and YDEGEE. The CDR3 coding sequence is TGTGCCAGCAGCTCTCAGGGTACTGGGGCCAACGTCCTGACTTTC. It codes for CASSSQGTGANVLTF.

The gene calls are TRBV12-3 or TRBV12-4 and TRBJ1-2; D is perhaps TRBD1 (5 bases). There are 12 residues in the CDR3. V lost 7 bases and J lost 4, with 10 bases in between. CDR3: CASTATVYGYTF. The DNA for the CDR3 is TGTGCCAGCACGGCGACAGTCTATGGCTACACCTTC.

The chain is built from TRBV11-2 and TRBJ1-1; TRBD1 matches at 7 bases. V trimming: 6 bases; J trimming: 5 bases; junction bases outside the gene matches: 15. The CDR3 runs 16 residues. The germline gives CDR1 SGHAT, CDR2 FQNNGV. The CDR3 nucleotides are TGTGCCAGCAGTCCTGGGAAGGGGGCGGCTTATACTGAAGCTTTCTTT. Its translation is CASSPGKGAAYTEAFF.